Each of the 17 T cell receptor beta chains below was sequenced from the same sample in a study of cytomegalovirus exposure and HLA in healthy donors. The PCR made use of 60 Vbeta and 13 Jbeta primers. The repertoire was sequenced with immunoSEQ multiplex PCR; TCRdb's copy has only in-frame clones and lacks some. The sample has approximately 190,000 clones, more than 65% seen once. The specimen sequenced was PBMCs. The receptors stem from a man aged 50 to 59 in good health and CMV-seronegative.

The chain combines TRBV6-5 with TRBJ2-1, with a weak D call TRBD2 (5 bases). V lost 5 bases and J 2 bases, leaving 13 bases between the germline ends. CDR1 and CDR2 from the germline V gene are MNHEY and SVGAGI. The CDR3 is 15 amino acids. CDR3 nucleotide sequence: TGTGCCAGCAGTATTGAGGGTATCCCCTACAATGAGCAGTTCTTC. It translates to CASSIEGIPYNEQFF.

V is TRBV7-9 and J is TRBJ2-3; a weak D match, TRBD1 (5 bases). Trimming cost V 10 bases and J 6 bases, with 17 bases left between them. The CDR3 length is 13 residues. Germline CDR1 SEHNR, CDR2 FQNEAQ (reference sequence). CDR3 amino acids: CAIAPLGADTQYF. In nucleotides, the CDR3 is TGTGCCATCGCGCCCCTAGGGGCGGATACGCAGTATTTT.

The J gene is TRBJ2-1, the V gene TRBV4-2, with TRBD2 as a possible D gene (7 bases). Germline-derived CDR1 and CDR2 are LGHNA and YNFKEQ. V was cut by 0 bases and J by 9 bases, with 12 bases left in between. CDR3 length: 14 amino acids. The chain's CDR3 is CASSQDGGAGEQFF. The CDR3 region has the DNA TGTGCCAGCAGCCAAGATGGGGGGGCCGGTGAGCAGTTCTTC.

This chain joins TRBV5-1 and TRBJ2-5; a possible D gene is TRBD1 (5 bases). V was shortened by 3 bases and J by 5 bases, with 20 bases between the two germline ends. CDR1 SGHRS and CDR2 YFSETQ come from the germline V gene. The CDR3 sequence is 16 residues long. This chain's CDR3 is CASSSDTSVLTETQYF. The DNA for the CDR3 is TGCGCCAGCAGCTCGGACACTTCTGTCCTAACTGAGACCCAGTACTTC.

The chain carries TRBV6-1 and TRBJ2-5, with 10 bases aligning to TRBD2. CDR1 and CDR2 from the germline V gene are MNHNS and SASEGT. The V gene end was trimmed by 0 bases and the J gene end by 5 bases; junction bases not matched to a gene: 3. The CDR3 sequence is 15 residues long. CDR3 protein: CASSEASGLAETQYF. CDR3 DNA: TGTGCCAGCAGTGAAGCCTCGGGACTAGCGGAGACCCAGTACTTC.

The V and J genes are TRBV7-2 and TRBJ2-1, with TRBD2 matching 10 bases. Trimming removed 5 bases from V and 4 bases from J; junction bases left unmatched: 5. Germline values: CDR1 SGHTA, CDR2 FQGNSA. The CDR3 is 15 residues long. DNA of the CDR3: TGTGCCAGCAGCCTCGGGACTAGCGCGTACAATGAGCAGTTCTTC. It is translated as CASSLGTSAYNEQFF.

DNA for the CDR3: TGTGCCAGCAGCAACCCGACTAGGATTCCCTCCGACGAGCAGTTCTTC. Amino acids: CASSNPTRIPSDEQFF. The chain joins TRBV21-1 to TRBJ2-1; the D segment call TRBD2 is taken from the table without a DNA check. TRBV21-1 is shown as a pseudogene. The CDR3 is 16 residues long.

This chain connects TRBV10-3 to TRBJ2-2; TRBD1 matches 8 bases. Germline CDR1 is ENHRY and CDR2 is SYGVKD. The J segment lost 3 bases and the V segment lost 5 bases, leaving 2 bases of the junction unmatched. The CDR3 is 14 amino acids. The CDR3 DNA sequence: TGTGCCATCAGTTCACAGGGGGACACCGGGGAGCTGTTTTTT. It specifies CAISSQGDTGELFF.

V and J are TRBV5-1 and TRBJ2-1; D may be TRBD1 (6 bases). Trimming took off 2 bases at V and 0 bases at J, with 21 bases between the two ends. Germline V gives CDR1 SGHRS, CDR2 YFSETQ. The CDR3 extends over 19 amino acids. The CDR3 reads CASSFGRGDIFLSYNEQFF. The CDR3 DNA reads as TGCGCCAGCAGCTTTGGCCGAGGGGACATTTTTCTCTCCTACAATGAGCAGTTCTTC.

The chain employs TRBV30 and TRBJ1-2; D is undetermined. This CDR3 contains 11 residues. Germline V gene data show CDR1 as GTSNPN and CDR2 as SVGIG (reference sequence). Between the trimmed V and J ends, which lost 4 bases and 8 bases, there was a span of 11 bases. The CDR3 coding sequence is TGTGCCTGGAAACCCGAGTGGGGCTACACCTTC. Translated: CAWKPEWGYTF. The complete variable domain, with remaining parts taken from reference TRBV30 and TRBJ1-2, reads SQTIHQWPATLVQPVGSPLSLECTVEGTSNPNLYWYRQAAGRGLQLLFYSVGIGQISSEVPQNLSASRPQDRQFILSSKKLLLSDSGFYLCAWKPEWGYTFGSGTRLTVV.

CDR3 coding DNA: TGTGCCAGCAGACAGACTAGCGGGGGGGCCGGGGAGCTGTTTTTT. Residues: CASRQTSGGAGELFF. V gene TRBV9 combines with J gene TRBJ2-2; 14 bases fit TRBD2. CDR1 and CDR2 from the germline V gene are SGDLS and YYNGEE. J gave up 6 bases and V 5 bases, and 3 bases lay outside the gene matches. The CDR3 consists of 15 residues.

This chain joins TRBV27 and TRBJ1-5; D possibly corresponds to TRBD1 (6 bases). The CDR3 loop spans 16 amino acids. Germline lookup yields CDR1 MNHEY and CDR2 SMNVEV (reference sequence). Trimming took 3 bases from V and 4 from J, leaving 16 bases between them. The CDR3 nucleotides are TGTGCCAGCAGTTTTAGTACAGGGTTCGGGAATCAGCCCCAGCATTTT. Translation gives CASSFSTGFGNQPQHF.

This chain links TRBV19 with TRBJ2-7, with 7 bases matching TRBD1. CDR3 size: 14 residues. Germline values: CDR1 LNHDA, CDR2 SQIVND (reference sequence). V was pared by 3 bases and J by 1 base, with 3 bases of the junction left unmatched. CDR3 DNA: TGTGCCAGTAGTATCAGGGACAGTTCCTACGAGCAGTACTTC. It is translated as CASSIRDSSYEQYF.

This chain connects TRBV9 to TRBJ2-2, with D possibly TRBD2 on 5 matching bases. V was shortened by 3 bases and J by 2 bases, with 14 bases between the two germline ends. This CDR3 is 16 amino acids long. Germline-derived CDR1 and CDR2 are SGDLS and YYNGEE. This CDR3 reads CASSGTPATNTGELFF. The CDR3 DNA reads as TGTGCCAGCAGCGGGACTCCAGCTACCAACACCGGGGAGCTGTTTTTT.

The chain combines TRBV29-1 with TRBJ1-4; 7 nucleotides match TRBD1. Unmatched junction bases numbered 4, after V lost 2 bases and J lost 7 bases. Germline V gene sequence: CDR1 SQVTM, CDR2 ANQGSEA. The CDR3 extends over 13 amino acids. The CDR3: CSVESQGGEKLFF. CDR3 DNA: TGCAGCGTTGAAAGTCAGGGGGGTGAAAAACTGTTTTTT. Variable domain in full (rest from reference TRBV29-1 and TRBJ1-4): SAVISQKPSRDICQRGTSLTIQCQVDSQVTMMFWYRQQPGQSLTLIATANQGSEATYESGFVIDKFPISRPNLTFSTLTVSNMSPEDSSIYLCSVESQGGEKLFFGSGTQLSVL.

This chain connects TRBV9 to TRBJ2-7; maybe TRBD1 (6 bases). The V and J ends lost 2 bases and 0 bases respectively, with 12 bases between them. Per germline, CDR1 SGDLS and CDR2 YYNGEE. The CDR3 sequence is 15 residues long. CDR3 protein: CASSVSDSISYEQYF. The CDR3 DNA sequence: TGTGCCAGCAGCGTCTCGGACAGCATCTCCTACGAGCAGTACTTC.

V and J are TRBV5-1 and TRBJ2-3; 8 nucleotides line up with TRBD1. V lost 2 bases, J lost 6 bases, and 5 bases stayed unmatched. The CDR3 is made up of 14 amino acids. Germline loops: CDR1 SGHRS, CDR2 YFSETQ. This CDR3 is CASSFDRGSDTQYF. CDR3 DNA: TGCGCCAGCAGCTTCGACAGGGGTTCGGATACGCAGTATTTT.